This TCR beta chain was profiled in a study of CDR3 diversity in severe acne. TCRdb reanalysed the PCR reads using MiXCR and keeps one entry per CDR3 protein. The repertoire holds 100,000 or so distinct CDR3 sequences, with roughly half as singletons. Germline CDR1 and CDR2: SNHLY and FYNNEI. V dropped 6 bases and J dropped 1 base, with 18 bases sitting between them. This CDR3 has 16 residues. The rearrangement uses TRBV2 and TRBJ1-2; D uncertain. The sequenced sample was blood. This sequence was found in a male donor with acne. CDR3 region: CASSPLDGRLNYGYTF. The CDR3, as DNA: TGTGCCAGCAGCCCCCTGGACGGGCGGCTTAACTATGGCTACACCTTC. The full variable domain, with the rest looked up from reference TRBV2 and TRBJ1-2, is EPEVTQTPSHQVTQMGQEVILRCVPISNHLYFYWYRQILGQKVEFLVSFYNNEISEKSEIFDDQFSVERPDGSNFTLKIRSTKLEDSAMYFCASSPLDGRLNYGYTFGSGTRLTVV.